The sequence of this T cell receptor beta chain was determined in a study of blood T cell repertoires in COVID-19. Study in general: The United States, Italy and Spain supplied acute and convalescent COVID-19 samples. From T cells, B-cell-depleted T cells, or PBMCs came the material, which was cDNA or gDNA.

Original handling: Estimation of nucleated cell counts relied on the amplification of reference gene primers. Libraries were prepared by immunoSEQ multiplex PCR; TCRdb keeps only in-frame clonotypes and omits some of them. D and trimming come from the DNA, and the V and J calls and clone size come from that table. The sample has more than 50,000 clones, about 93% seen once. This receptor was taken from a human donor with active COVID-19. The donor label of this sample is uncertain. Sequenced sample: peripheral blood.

The CDR3 nucleotides read TGTGCCAGCAGTGTAGATCCAGGGAACACTGAAGCTTTCTTT. This codes for CASSVDPGNTEAFF. The chain combines TRBV6-4 with TRBJ1-1, with unresolved D. Germline-derived CDR1 and CDR2 are MRHNA and SNTAGT. The CDR3 contains 14 residues. Trimming shortened V by 4 bases and J by 1 base, and 10 bases separated the two germline ends.